This T cell receptor (beta chain) was captured in a study of blood T cell repertoires in COVID-19. Study-level background: COVID-19 samples from acute and convalescent phases originated in the United States, Italy and Spain. Nucleic acid was either cDNA or gDNA, and it came from T cells, B-cell-depleted T cells, or PBMCs.

The CDR3 extends over 14 amino acids. The germline V gene encodes CDR1 SGHDT and CDR2 YYEEEE. The V and J ends lost 0 bases and 4 bases respectively, with 11 bases between them. Authors' methods: Nucleated cell number was recorded as an estimate derived from reference gene primer amplification. Assay used: immunoSEQ multiplex PCR; TCRdb lists only in-frame clones, some missing. The DNA gave D and trimming, while V, J and clone size come from that table. The sample has 140,000 to 150,000 clones; roughly 82% are singletons. The sequence was collected from a human donor in a cohort sampled during active COVID-19. The gene calls are TRBV5-6 and TRBJ2-7; D might be TRBD2 (6 bases). Input material: peripheral blood. Here the CDR3 DNA reads TGTGCCAGCAGCTTGGCCCAGCGGGCTTACGAGCAGTACGTC. It translates to CASSLAQRAYEQYV.